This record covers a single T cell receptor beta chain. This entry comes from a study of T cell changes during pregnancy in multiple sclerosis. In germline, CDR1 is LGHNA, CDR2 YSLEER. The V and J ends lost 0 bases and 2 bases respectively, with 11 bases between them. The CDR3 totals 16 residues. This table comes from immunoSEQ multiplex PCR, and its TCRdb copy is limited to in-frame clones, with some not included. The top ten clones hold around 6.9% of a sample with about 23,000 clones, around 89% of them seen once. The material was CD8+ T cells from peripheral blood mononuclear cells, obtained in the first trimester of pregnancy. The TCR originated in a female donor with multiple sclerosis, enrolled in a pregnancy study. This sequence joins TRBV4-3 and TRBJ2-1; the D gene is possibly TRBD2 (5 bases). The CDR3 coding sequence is TGCGCCAGCAGCCAAGACAAGCGGTTAGCCTACAATGAGCAGTTCTTC. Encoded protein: CASSQDKRLAYNEQFF.